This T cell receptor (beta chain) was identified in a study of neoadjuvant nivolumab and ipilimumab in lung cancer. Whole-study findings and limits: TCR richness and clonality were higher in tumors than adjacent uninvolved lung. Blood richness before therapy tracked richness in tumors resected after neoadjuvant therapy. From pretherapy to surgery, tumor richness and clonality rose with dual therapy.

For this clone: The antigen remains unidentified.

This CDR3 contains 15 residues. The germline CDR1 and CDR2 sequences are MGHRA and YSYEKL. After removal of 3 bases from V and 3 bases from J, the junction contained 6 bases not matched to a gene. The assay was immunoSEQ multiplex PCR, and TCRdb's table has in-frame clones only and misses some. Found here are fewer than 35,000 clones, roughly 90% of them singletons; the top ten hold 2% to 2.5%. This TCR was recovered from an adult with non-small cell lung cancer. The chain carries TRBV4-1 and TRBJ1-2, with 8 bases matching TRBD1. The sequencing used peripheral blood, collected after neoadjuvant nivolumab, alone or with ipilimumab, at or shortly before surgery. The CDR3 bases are TGCGCCAGCAGCCAGGACAGGGCGACATACTATGGCTACACCTTC. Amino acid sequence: CASSQDRATYYGYTF.